The next 26 T cell receptor beta chains were all read from a single sample in a study of beta chain features in type 1 diabetes. Investigators reverse transcribed all isolated RNA, so they sequenced expressed TCRB transcripts. Clones were sequenced by immunoSEQ multiplex PCR, and TCRdb holds only the in-frame ones, with some missing. The sample has roughly 140,000 clones; approximately 8.1% are singletons. The sequencing sample was made of central memory CD4+ T cells from blood. These receptors originate from a man between 18 and 35 years old in good health.

V gene TRBV5-6 combines with J gene TRBJ2-7, with 9 bases lining up with TRBD1. The ends lost 3 bases at V and 0 bases at J; junction bases unmatched: 4. Germline V gene sequence: CDR1 SGHDT, CDR2 YYEEEE. The CDR3 spans 15 residues. CDR3 DNA sequence: TGTGCCAGCAGCTCAGGACAGGGGTCCTCCTACGAGCAGTACTTC. It yields the protein CASSSGQGSSYEQYF.

This chain uses TRBV25-1 with TRBJ1-2; weak D call: TRBD1 (5 bases). CDR3 length: 15 residues. The V gene lost 6 bases and the J gene lost 3 bases, with 17 bases spanning the gap. Germline assignment: CDR1 MGHDK and CDR2 SYGVNS. The CDR3 loop reads CASRTTDPGDYGYTF. The CDR3 coding sequence is TGTGCCAGCAGAACCACGGACCCGGGGGACTATGGCTACACCTTC.

The chain carries TRBV5-4 and TRBJ2-6; 8 bases are a match to TRBD2. The CDR3 has 15 amino acids. Germline trimming cut 4 bases from V and 2 bases from J; bases unmatched to any gene: 2. In germline, CDR1 is SGHNT, CDR2 YYREEE (reference sequence). This CDR3 reads CASSHGGAGANVLTF. CDR3 in DNA: TGTGCCAGCAGCCACGGGGGGGCTGGGGCCAACGTCCTGACTTTC. Complete variable domain (other parts from reference TRBV5-4 and TRBJ2-6): ETGVTQSPTHLIKTRGQQVTLRCSSQSGHNTVSWYQQALGQGPQFIFQYYREEENGRGNFPPRFSGLQFPNYSSELNVNALELDDSALYLCASSHGGAGANVLTFGAGSRLTVL.

The chain uses TRBV15 and TRBJ1-1; D uncertain. V lost 3 bases and J 2 bases, leaving 10 bases between the germline ends. This CDR3 is 14 amino acids long. Germline CDR1 LNHNV, CDR2 YYDKDF (reference sequence). The CDR3 region is CATSRIPRNTEAFF. As DNA, the CDR3 is TGTGCCACCAGCAGGATACCCAGAAACACTGAAGCTTTCTTT.

The chain recombines TRBV9 with TRBJ1-4; perhaps TRBD1 as D (5 bases). Germline V lookup: CDR1 SGDLS, CDR2 YYNGEE. Trimming stripped 3 bases from V and 10 bases from J, with 10 bases between. CDR3 length equals 12 residues. CDR3 sequence: CASSAGVGKLFF. The CDR3 coding sequence is TGTGCCAGCAGCGCGGGGGTTGGAAAACTGTTTTTT.

J is TRBJ1-2 and V is TRBV9; perhaps TRBD1 as D (5 bases). Germline assignment: CDR1 SGDLS and CDR2 YYNGEE. The CDR3 has 13 residues. V lost 5 bases, J lost 4 bases, and 12 bases lay in between. The CDR3: CASSRQSLYGYTF. The DNA of the CDR3 is TGTGCCAGCAGTAGACAGAGCCTCTATGGCTACACCTTC.

The chain uses TRBV27 and TRBJ1-1; D is unclear. The CDR3 runs to 16 residues. V lost 6 bases to trimming and J lost 0 bases, with 17 bases between them. Germline CDR1 reads MNHEY; CDR2 reads SMNVEV (reference sequence). CDR3 sequence (DNA): TGTGCCAGCAGCTCCTTACGAGGGCGCATGAACACTGAAGCTTTCTTT. This encodes CASSSLRGRMNTEAFF.

This clone was counted many times. V usage is TRBV19 and J usage is TRBJ2-2, with D perhaps matching TRBD1 (6 bases). The CDR3 is 17 amino acids. V was shortened by 3 bases and J by 4 bases, with 18 bases between the two germline ends. From germline, CDR1 is LNHDA and CDR2 SQIVND (reference sequence). The CDR3 DNA follows: TGTGCCAGTAGTATCGTACCCGGGACATATATCACCGGGGAGCTGTTTTTT. Its translation is CASSIVPGTYITGELFF.

V and J are TRBV30 and TRBJ2-3, with unresolved D. This CDR3 contains 15 residues. Germline lookup yields CDR1 GTSNPN and CDR2 SVGIG (reference sequence). Trimming cost V 1 base and J 0 bases, with 11 bases left between them. The DNA of the CDR3 is TGTGCCTGGAGTGCCGCAGGCCAGAGCACAGATACGCAGTATTTT. Amino acids: CAWSAAGQSTDTQYF.

In its sample, this clone was seen a few times. J is TRBJ2-2 and V is TRBV5-1; 12 bases align to TRBD2. Trimming took 1 base from V and 3 from J; bases not matched to a gene: 4. Germline V gene data show CDR1 as SGHRS and CDR2 as YFSETQ. The CDR3 covers 17 residues. The CDR3 region has the DNA TGCGCCAGCAGCTTGAGGACTAGCGGGGTGTACACCGGGGAGCTGTTTTTT. Translated: CASSLRTSGVYTGELFF. Variable domain in full (rest from reference TRBV5-1 and TRBJ2-2): KAGVTQTPRYLIKTRGQQVTLSCSPISGHRSVSWYQQTPGQGLQFLFEYFSETQRNKGNFPGRFSGRQFSNSRSEMNVSTLELGDSALYLCASSLRTSGVYTGELFFGEGSRLTVL.

This clone was found a few times. This chain links TRBV6-5 with TRBJ1-5; D gene unclear. Germline V gene data show CDR1 as MNHEY and CDR2 as SVGAGI. The CDR3 runs 11 residues. The V end was cut by 8 bases, the J end by 6 bases, with 8 bases between. CDR3 bases: TGTGCCAGCGGGAGTAGTCAGCCCCAGCATTTT. It is translated as CASGSSQPQHF.

This chain links TRBV11-3 with TRBJ1-1, with 7 bases aligning to TRBD1. Losses at the gene ends were 5 bases for V and 6 bases for J; bases not matched to a gene: 3. The CDR3 consists of 12 residues. The germline CDR1 and CDR2 sequences are SGHNT and YENEEA. The CDR3, as DNA: TGTGCCAGCAGCGCCGACAGGGCTGAAGCTTTCTTT. It translates to CASSADRAEAFF.

CDR3 protein: CASSLGGDSRGKLFF. CDR3 in DNA: TGTGCCAGCAGTTTAGGTGGGGACTCGCGAGGAAAACTGTTTTTT. The chain recombines TRBV28 with TRBJ1-4; maybe TRBD1 (5 bases). V was shortened by 2 bases and J by 10 bases, with 17 bases between the two germline ends. The CDR3 has 15 residues. Looked up from germline, CDR1 is MDHEN and CDR2 is SYDVKM. The whole variable domain, remainder taken from reference TRBV28 and TRBJ1-4, is DVKVTQSSRYLVKRTGEKVFLECVQDMDHENMFWYRQDPGLGLRLIYFSYDVKMKEKGDIPEGYSVSREKKERFSLILESASTNQTSMYLCASSLGGDSRGKLFFGSGTQLSVL.

This chain uses TRBV7-2 with TRBJ2-3; tentative D call: TRBD1 (6 bases). Germline V gives CDR1 SGHTA, CDR2 FQGNSA. The CDR3 is 14 residues long. Between the trimmed V and J ends, which lost 4 bases and 4 bases, there was a span of 12 bases. CDR3 DNA sequence: TGTGCCAGCAGCTCCGGGACAATCGCAGATACGCAGTATTTT. This gives the protein CASSSGTIADTQYF.

The chain is built from TRBV7-2 and TRBJ2-5; TRBD1 agrees at 7 bases. CDR1 is SGHTA, CDR2 FQGNSA, per germline. The CDR3 has 14 residues. Trimming at V came to 6 bases and at J to 5 bases, leaving 9 bases not matched to a gene. CDR3 coding DNA: TGTGCCAGCAGGGACAGGTCTATAGGGGAGACCCAGTACTTC. Its translation: CASRDRSIGETQYF. The variable domain in full, completed from reference TRBV7-2 and TRBJ2-5, reads GAGVSQSPSNKVTEKGKDVELRCDPISGHTALYWYRQSLGQGLEFLIYFQGNSAPDKSGLPSDRFSAERTGGSVSTLTIQRTQQEDSAVYLCASRDRSIGETQYFGPGTRLLVL.

In this sample, this clone turned up a few times. The chain recombines TRBV27 with TRBJ2-3, with 8 bases identical to TRBD2. The junction had 14 bases not matched to a gene; V was cut back by 4 bases and J by 5 bases. This CDR3 comprises 17 residues. Germline V gives CDR1 MNHEY, CDR2 SMNVEV (reference sequence). The CDR3 sequence: CASSSSGGGRSIDTQYF. DNA for the CDR3: TGTGCCAGCAGTTCCTCGGGTGGCGGGAGGTCGATAGATACGCAGTATTTT.

There are a few counts of this clone. V is TRBV27 and J is TRBJ1-5; TRBD1 is a possible D gene (5 bases). Between the trimmed V and J ends, which lost 5 bases and 2 bases, there was a span of 13 bases. Germline CDR1 MNHEY, CDR2 SMNVEV (reference sequence). The CDR3 is 15 amino acids. The CDR3 sequence: CASSITGMGNQPQHF. The CDR3 DNA is TGTGCCAGCAGTATCACAGGAATGGGCAATCAGCCCCAGCATTTT.

This clone was counted only a few times. This chain joins TRBV7-3 and TRBJ2-2; D ambiguous. The CDR3 covers 12 residues. CDR1 and CDR2 (germline): SGHTA, FQGTGA. With 4 bases removed from V and 7 bases from J, the gap between germline ends came to 7 bases. The DNA for the CDR3 is TGTGCCAGCAGCTCCTCGGGCGGGGAGCTGTTTTTT. This gives the protein CASSSSGGELFF.

The chain is built from TRBV18 and TRBJ1-5; 7 bases fit TRBD1. V trimming: 3 bases; J trimming: 4 bases; junction bases outside the gene matches: 6. The CDR3 extends over 15 amino acids. Germline lookup yields CDR1 KGHSH and CDR2 LQKENI. CDR3 region: CASSPPATGNQPQHF. In DNA form, the CDR3 reads TGTGCCAGCTCACCCCCGGCGACAGGGAATCAGCCCCAGCATTTT.

This clone was observed a handful of times. The chain employs TRBV7-8 and TRBJ2-2; 7 bases line up with TRBD1. Germline V gene data show CDR1 as SGHVS and CDR2 as FQNEAQ. The CDR3 covers 22 residues. Trimming removed 3 bases from V and 7 bases from J; junction bases left unmatched: 29. The CDR3 region is CASSFRRIPSRGGLRVGGELFF. The DNA of the CDR3 is TGTGCCAGCAGCTTTCGTCGGATCCCTAGCCGAGGGGGCCTTCGGGTGGGCGGGGAGCTGTTTTTT.

The chain couples TRBV28 to TRBJ1-5; maybe TRBD1 (6 bases). Looked up from germline, CDR1 is MDHEN and CDR2 is SYDVKM. The V and J ends lost 6 bases and 6 bases respectively, with 15 bases between them. The CDR3 loop spans 14 amino acids. CDR3 region: CASRTPSTGQPQHF. The CDR3 DNA sequence: TGTGCCAGCAGAACCCCCTCGACAGGTCAGCCCCAGCATTTT.

The V and J genes are TRBV19 and TRBJ1-4, with D perhaps TRBD1 (6 bases). Germline loops: CDR1 LNHDA, CDR2 SQIVND (reference sequence). V lost 6 bases and J lost 8, with 16 bases in between. The CDR3 length is 14 residues. CDR3 DNA sequence: TGTGCCAGTAGGACACAGGGAGCGTTCGAAAAACTGTTTTTT. Translating gives CASRTQGAFEKLFF.

This clone was seen only a few times. Here the CDR3 reads CATSRWGSGEDYNEQFF. The DNA of the CDR3 is TGTGCCACCAGCAGATGGGGGAGCGGGGAGGACTACAATGAGCAGTTCTTC. The genes are TRBV15 and TRBJ2-1; 7 bases map to TRBD2. Germline V CDR1 and CDR2: LNHNV, YYDKDF (reference sequence). V lost 2 bases to trimming and J lost 3 bases; unmatched junction nucleotides: 10. CDR3 size: 17 residues.

The chain couples TRBV7-2 to TRBJ2-2; D call uncertain. V lost 0 bases to trimming and J lost 10 bases, with 15 bases between them. The germline V gene has CDR1 SGHTA and CDR2 FQGNSA. The CDR3 sequence is 15 residues long. In nucleotides, the CDR3 is TGTGCCAGCAGCTTAGCTTCCGAGCTGATCGCGGAGCTGTTTTTT. It encodes CASSLASELIAELFF.

The V gene is TRBV7-6, the J gene TRBJ2-3, with 8 bases matching TRBD1. V trimming: 5 bases; J trimming: 2 bases; junction bases outside the gene matches: 6. Germline-derived CDR1 and CDR2 are SGHVS and FNYEAQ. CDR3 size: 15 residues. CDR3 DNA sequence: TGTGCCAGCAGCCCGCGGACAGGGTACACAGATACGCAGTATTTT. It specifies CASSPRTGYTDTQYF. The full variable domain, its missing parts supplied by reference TRBV7-6 and TRBJ2-3, is GAGVSQSPRYKVTKRGQDVALRCDPISGHVSLYWYRQALGQGPEFLTYFNYEAQQDKSGLPNDRFSAERPEGSISTLTIQRTEQRDSAMYRCASSPRTGYTDTQYFGPGTRLTVL.

This clone was seen at least ten times. The chain combines TRBV5-6 with TRBJ1-4; D call uncertain. CDR3 length equals 12 residues. Germline lookup yields CDR1 SGHDT and CDR2 YYEEEE. Trimming shortened V by 0 bases and J by 8 bases, and 5 bases separated the two germline ends. CDR3 sequence: CASSLDKEKLFF. CDR3 DNA sequence: TGTGCCAGCAGCTTGGACAAAGAAAAACTGTTTTTT.